This T cell receptor beta chain was observed in a study of Ad26.COV2.S vaccination and SARS-CoV-2 variants. Assay: immunoSEQ multiplex PCR; the TCRdb copy retains only in-frame clones and omits some. This sample carries over 110,000 clones, around 86% of them seen once, and the ten largest clones take 4% to 6%. Germline V gives CDR1 LNHDA, CDR2 SQIVND (reference sequence). This CDR3 spans 14 amino acids. J lost 5 bases, V lost 6 bases, and 4 bases had no gene match. This clonotype was sampled from a human donor who had recovered from COVID-19. Material: peripheral blood, obtained after recovery from COVID-19. The gene calls are TRBV19 and TRBJ2-2; 9 positions agree with TRBD1. CDR3 in amino acids: CASRDRGRTGELFF. The CDR3 DNA is TGTGCCAGTAGGGACAGGGGAAGAACCGGGGAGCTGTTTTTT.